One sample yielded the 6 T cell receptor beta chains listed below, sequenced in a study of T cell repertoires in cytomegalovirus infection. TCRdb fed the reads into MiXCR, producing one record per CDR3 protein. This table has about 500,000 distinct CDR3 sequences, more than 30% appearing once. No antigen has been identified for these receptors. Sequencing was performed on cultured PBMCs, taken from culture after CMV antigen stimulation. The receptors derive from a human donor in good health (CMV status not recorded). Some clones in this sample may be carry-over from other donors' samples.

This clonotype was detected a few times. The chain has TRBV6-1 and TRBJ2-1; 11 bases agree with TRBD2. This CDR3 has 15 amino acids. Germline-derived CDR1 and CDR2 are MNHNS and SASEGT. V lost 1 base, J lost 7 bases, and 3 bases stayed unmatched. The CDR3 DNA reads TGTGCCAGCAGTGAAGATAGCGGGAGGGCAAATGAGCAGTTCTTC. Protein: CASSEDSGRANEQFF.

This clonotype was recorded at least ten times. The rearrangement uses TRBV7-6 and TRBJ2-1; 7 nucleotides match TRBD2. Unmatched junction bases numbered 5, after V lost 2 bases and J lost 4 bases. The germline gives CDR1 SGHVS, CDR2 FNYEAQ. The CDR3 has 15 residues. CDR3 nucleotides: TGTGCCAGCAGCTTAATGGCTAGCGGTTACAATGAGCAGTTCTTC. Translated: CASSLMASGYNEQFF.

The chain uses TRBV28 and TRBJ2-7; the match to TRBD2 covers 7 bases. The CDR3 has 16 residues. CDR1 is MDHEN, CDR2 SYDVKM, per germline. V gave up 6 bases and J gave up 7 bases; unmatched junction bases: 18. Written as DNA, the CDR3 is TGTGCCAGCAGACCTAGACTAGCCCTTCTTGGATTGGAGCAGTACTTC. It yields the protein CASRPRLALLGLEQYF.

The chain is built from TRBV5-4 and TRBJ2-7; D possibly corresponds to TRBD2 (5 bases). CDR1 is SGHNT, CDR2 YYREEE, per germline (reference sequence). CDR3 length: 14 residues. V was trimmed by 0 bases and J by 3 bases, leaving 10 bases between them. CDR3 sequence (DNA): TGTGCCAGCAGCTTGGGGGGAGCGTACTACGAGCAGTACGTC. It translates to CASSLGGAYYEQYV.

As concerns this clonotype: At one boundary the junction diverges from the germline segment, which might be a read error. The rearrangement links TRBV20-1 to TRBJ2-1, with D perhaps matching TRBD2 (6 bases). Germline CDR1 and CDR2: DFQATT and SNEGSKA (reference sequence). This CDR3 spans 12 amino acids. The CDR3 nucleotides are TGCAGTGCTAGAGATAGCGGTAGTGAGCAGTGCTTC. As protein: CSARDSGSEQCF.

The chain combines TRBV6-1 with TRBJ2-3; 16 bases map to TRBD2. This CDR3 spans 16 amino acids. V shed 7 bases and J 2 bases; nucleotides not matched to a gene: 3. Per germline, CDR1 MNHNS and CDR2 SASEGT. CDR3 nucleotide sequence: TGTGCCAGCATTGGGACTAGCGGGAGGGCCACAGATACGCAGTATTTT. Translated, it gives CASIGTSGRATDTQYF.